The present entry profiles one T cell receptor (beta chain) with its context. The antigen is not known. Sequencing was performed with immunoSEQ multiplex PCR; in TCRdb, only in-frame clones are kept and a portion is missing. This sample has around 58,000 clones, with about 86% found just once. Deletions cut 8 bases from V and 1 base from J, with 22 bases between. Germline values: CDR1 SGHRS, CDR2 YFSETQ. CDR3 length: 16 residues. The sample is drawn from a study of a mutant IDH1 vaccine in newly diagnosed glioma. Noted time point: week 5, during vaccination. Every vaccine dose comprised 300 ug of mutant IDH1 20-mer peptide plus topical imiquimod.

This receptor was identified in a man aged 25-40 years with glioma. The gene calls are TRBV5-1 and TRBJ2-7; D may be TRBD1 (5 bases). This specimen was PBMCs, taken from a glioma patient whose treatment included an IDH1 peptide vaccine. Here the CDR3 reads CARSNQDRALSYEQYF. The CDR3 DNA sequence: TGCGCCAGAAGCAACCAAGACAGAGCCTTATCCTACGAGCAGTACTTC.